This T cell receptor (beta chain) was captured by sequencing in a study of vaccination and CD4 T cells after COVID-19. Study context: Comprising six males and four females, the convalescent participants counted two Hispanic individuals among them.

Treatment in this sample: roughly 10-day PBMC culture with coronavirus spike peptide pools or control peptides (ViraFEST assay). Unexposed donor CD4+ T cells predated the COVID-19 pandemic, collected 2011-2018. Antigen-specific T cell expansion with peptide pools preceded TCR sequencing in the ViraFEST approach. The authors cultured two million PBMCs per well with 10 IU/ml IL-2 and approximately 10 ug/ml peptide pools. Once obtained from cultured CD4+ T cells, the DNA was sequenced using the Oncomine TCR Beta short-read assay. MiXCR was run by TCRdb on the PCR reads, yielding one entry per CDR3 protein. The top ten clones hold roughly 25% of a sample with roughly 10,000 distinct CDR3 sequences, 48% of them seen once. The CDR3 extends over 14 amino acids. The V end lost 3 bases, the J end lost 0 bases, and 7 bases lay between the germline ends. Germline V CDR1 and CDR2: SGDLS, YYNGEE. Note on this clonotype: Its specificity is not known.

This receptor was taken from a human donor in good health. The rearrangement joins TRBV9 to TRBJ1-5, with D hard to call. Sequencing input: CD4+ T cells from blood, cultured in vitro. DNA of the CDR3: TGTGCCAGCAGCGCCATGGGTAGCAATCAGCCCCAGCATTTT. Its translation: CASSAMGSNQPQHF. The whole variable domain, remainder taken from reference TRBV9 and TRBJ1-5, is DSGVTQTPKHLITATGQRVTLRCSPRSGDLSVYWYQQSLDQGLQFLIQYYNGEERAKGNILERFSAQQFPDLHSELNLSSLELGDSALYFCASSAMGSNQPQHFGDGTRLSIL.